This T cell receptor beta chain is drawn from a study of patients and donors after allogeneic stem cell transplantation. TCRdb ran MiXCR on the RT-PCR reads and lists one entry per CDR3 protein. The repertoire holds some 880,000 distinct CDR3 sequences, with under 20% as singletons. Source material: blood, either unsorted or a sorted T cell fraction (not recorded which). This TCR derives from a human donor who was either an allogeneic HSCT recipient or a stem cell or donor lymphocyte infusion donor (not recorded which). It is not recorded whose cells these are; they may come from a transplant donor.

This CDR3 reads CASSLEGGLAGSGELFF. The CDR3 DNA is TGTGCCAGCAGTTTAGAAGGGGGACTAGCGGGAAGTGGGGAGCTGTTTTTT. The chain links TRBV12-3 or TRBV12-4 to TRBJ2-2; TRBD2 matches at 13 bases. This CDR3 is 17 amino acids long. Trimming took 1 base from V and 8 from J; bases not matched to a gene: 7.